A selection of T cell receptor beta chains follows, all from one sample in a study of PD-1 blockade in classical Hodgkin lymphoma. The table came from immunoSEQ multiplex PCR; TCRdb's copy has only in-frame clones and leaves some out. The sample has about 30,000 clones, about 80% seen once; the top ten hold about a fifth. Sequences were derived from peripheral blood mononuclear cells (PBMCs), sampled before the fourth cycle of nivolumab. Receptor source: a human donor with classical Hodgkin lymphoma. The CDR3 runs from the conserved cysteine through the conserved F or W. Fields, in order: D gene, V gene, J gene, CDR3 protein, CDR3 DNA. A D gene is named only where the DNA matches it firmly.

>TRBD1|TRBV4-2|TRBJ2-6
CASSLPGGQGASGANVLTF
TGTGCCAGCAGCCTACCCGGGGGACAGGGGGCTTCTGGGGCCAACGTCCTGACTTTC
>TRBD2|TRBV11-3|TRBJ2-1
CASSLDLSGGSGYNEQFF
TGTGCCAGCAGCTTAGATTTAAGCGGGGGGTCTGGCTACAATGAGCAGTTCTTC
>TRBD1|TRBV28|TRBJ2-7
CASRSDVGTGGHEQYF
TGTGCCAGCAGATCCGACGTCGGGACAGGGGGCCACGAGCAGTACTTC
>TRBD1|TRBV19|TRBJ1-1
CASSADRVGTEAFF
TGTGCCAGTAGTGCAGACAGGGTTGGGACTGAAGCTTTCTTT
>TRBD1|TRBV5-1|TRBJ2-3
CASSRNRGATDTQYF
TGCGCCAGCAGCCGTAACAGGGGAGCCACAGATACGCAGTATTTT
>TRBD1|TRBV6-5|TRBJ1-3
CASSSQTGAGNTIYF
TGTGCCAGCAGTTCCCAGACAGGGGCCGGAAACACCATATATTTT
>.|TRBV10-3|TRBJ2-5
CAIKGQETQYF
TGTGCCATCAAGGGCCAAGAGACCCAGTACTTC
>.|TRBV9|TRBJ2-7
CASSPYSSSYEQYF
TGTGCCAGCAGTCCATACTCCAGCTCCTACGAGCAGTACTTC
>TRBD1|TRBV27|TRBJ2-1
CASGGTGGFNEQFF
TGTGCCAGTGGGGGGACAGGGGGCTTTAATGAGCAGTTCTTC
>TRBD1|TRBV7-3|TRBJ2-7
CASSIGTDYEQYF
TGTGCCAGCAGCATCGGGACAGACTACGAGCAGTACTTC